A single sample gave rise to the 32 T cell receptor beta chains below, sequenced in a study of technical replicates of blood from a handful of donors. Some clones are missing from TCRdb's copy, which holds only in-frame ones; the method was immunoSEQ multiplex PCR. Of 55,000 to 80,000 clones listed, just over 90% are singletons. Material: T cells isolated from PBMCs. All receptors come from a human donor in good health.

V and J are TRBV6-6 and TRBJ1-2, with TRBD1 matching over 9 bases. CDR1 and CDR2 (germline): MNHNY, SVGAGI (reference sequence). Trimming cost V 4 bases and J 6 bases; bases outside gene matches: 12. The CDR3 is 16 amino acids. The CDR3 loop reads CASSSHRDRDGNGYTF. Here the CDR3 DNA reads TGTGCCAGCAGTTCTCATCGGGACAGGGACGGGAATGGCTACACCTTC.

This clone was observed once. The chain couples TRBV2 to TRBJ1-5; perhaps TRBD1 as D (5 bases). With 3 bases removed from V and 0 bases from J, the gap between germline ends came to 6 bases. CDR3 length: 14 amino acids. The germline V gene encodes CDR1 SNHLY and CDR2 FYNNEI. In nucleotides, the CDR3 is TGTGCCAGCAGTGACAGGGATAGCAATCAGCCCCAGCATTTT. This translates into CASSDRDSNQPQHF. Full variable domain (rest looked up from reference TRBV2 and TRBJ1-5): EPEVTQTPSHQVTQMGQEVILRCVPISNHLYFYWYRQILGQKVEFLVSFYNNEISEKSEIFDDQFSVERPDGSNFTLKIRSTKLEDSAMYFCASSDRDSNQPQHFGDGTRLSIL.

The V gene is TRBV5-4, the J gene TRBJ2-5; 13 nucleotides align to TRBD2. From germline, CDR1 is SGHNT and CDR2 YYREEE (reference sequence). The J segment lost 3 bases and the V segment lost 4 bases, leaving 3 bases of the junction unmatched. The CDR3 length is 15 residues. CDR3 sequence: CASSGGLAGKETQYF. CDR3 nucleotides: TGTGCCAGCAGCGGGGGACTAGCGGGGAAAGAGACCCAGTACTTC.

The V gene is TRBV11-2, the J gene TRBJ1-2; D possibly corresponds to TRBD1 (6 bases). The CDR3 extends over 13 amino acids. V dropped 6 bases and J dropped 5 bases, with 13 bases sitting between them. The germline V gene encodes CDR1 SGHAT and CDR2 FQNNGV. The CDR3 bases are TGTGCCAGCAGGGAGGGGGGGGTGTATGGCTACACCTTC. Its protein is CASREGGVYGYTF.

V gene TRBV11-2 combines with J gene TRBJ2-7; TRBD1 agrees at 9 bases. Looked up from germline, CDR1 is SGHAT and CDR2 is FQNNGV. The J segment lost 0 bases and the V segment lost 5 bases, leaving 5 bases of the junction unmatched. This CDR3 region has 15 residues. Written as DNA, the CDR3 is TGTGCCAGCAGCCGGGACAGGGTTGCCTCCTACGAGCAGTACTTC. It encodes CASSRDRVASYEQYF.

This chain links TRBV27 with TRBJ2-3; D might be TRBD2 (7 bases). The ends were cut back, 8 bases at V and 2 bases at J, with 14 bases in the middle. The germline gives CDR1 MNHEY, CDR2 SMNVEV (reference sequence). This CDR3 has 14 amino acids. CDR3 DNA sequence: TGTGCCAGCTGGGGAGGGGGAAACACAGATACGCAGTATTTT. It is translated as CASWGGGNTDTQYF.

The rearrangement joins TRBV6-5 to TRBJ2-2, with D unclear. Trimming left V 6 bases short and J 6 bases short, with 11 bases between. The CDR3 covers 13 residues. The germline V gene encodes CDR1 MNHEY and CDR2 SVGAGI. CDR3: CASSRRVAGELFF. CDR3 coding DNA: TGTGCCAGCAGCCGCCGGGTTGCCGGGGAGCTGTTTTTT.

V usage is TRBV19 and J usage is TRBJ2-1; 10 positions agree with TRBD1. The length of the CDR3 is 16 residues. V shed 0 bases and J 7 bases; nucleotides not matched to a gene: 6. Germline V gives CDR1 LNHDA, CDR2 SQIVND (reference sequence). Here the CDR3 DNA reads TGTGCCAGTAGTATAGATTTGAGACAGGGGGCGAATGAGCAGTTCTTC. Its translation: CASSIDLRQGANEQFF.

The chain joins TRBV4-1 to TRBJ1-4; D not certain. V lost 0 bases and J 0 bases, leaving 11 bases between the germline ends. Germline loops: CDR1 MGHRA, CDR2 YSYEKL. The CDR3 covers 17 residues. Here the CDR3 reads CASSQERRGATNEKLFF. CDR3 in DNA: TGCGCCAGCAGCCAAGAACGGCGGGGTGCAACTAATGAAAAACTGTTTTTT.

This chain uses TRBV5-1 with TRBJ1-2; 10 bases are shared with TRBD1. Germline V lookup: CDR1 SGHRS, CDR2 YFSETQ. With 4 bases clipped from V and 3 bases from J, the junction kept 6 bases outside the gene matches. The CDR3 totals 15 residues. CDR3 sequence: CASSRTGTGDYGYTF. CDR3 DNA sequence: TGCGCCAGCAGCCGCACCGGGACAGGGGACTATGGCTACACCTTC.

This clone was picked up a small number of times. V is TRBV5-1 and J is TRBJ1-1; D perhaps matches TRBD1 (5 bases). Between the trimmed V and J ends, which lost 3 bases and 0 bases, there was a span of 12 bases. The CDR3 extends over 15 amino acids. CDR1 is SGHRS and CDR2 is YFSETQ in the germline V gene. The CDR3 region is CASSSAGALNTEAFF. CDR3 nucleotide sequence: TGCGCCAGCAGCTCCGCTGGGGCCTTGAACACTGAAGCTTTCTTT.

This clone was counted only a few times. The rearrangement joins TRBV11-3 to TRBJ2-2, with TRBD1 identical over 7 bases. CDR1 is SGHNT and CDR2 is YENEEA in the germline V gene. The trim removed 0 bases at V and 4 bases at J, leaving 2 bases unmatched. The CDR3 totals 15 residues. CDR3 residues: CASSLEQGSTGELFF. The CDR3 DNA sequence: TGTGCCAGCAGCTTAGAACAGGGGAGCACCGGGGAGCTGTTTTTT. Variable domain in full (rest from reference TRBV11-3 and TRBJ2-2): EAGVVQSPRYKIIEKKQPVAFWCNPISGHNTLYWYLQNLGQGPELLIRYENEEAVDDSQLPKDRFSAERLKGVDSTLKIQPAELGDSAVYLCASSLEQGSTGELFFGEGSRLTVL.

This chain uses TRBV11-2 with TRBJ2-2, with TRBD1 matching 8 bases. After removal of 3 bases from V and 3 bases from J, the junction contained 6 bases not matched to a gene. The CDR3 runs 16 residues. Germline loops: CDR1 SGHAT, CDR2 FQNNGV. In DNA, the CDR3 is TGTGCCAGCAGCTTCCGGACGGACAGGGACACCGGGGAGCTGTTTTTT. This encodes CASSFRTDRDTGELFF.

The rearrangement joins TRBV7-6 to TRBJ1-1; D is perhaps TRBD1 (5 bases). The CDR3 runs 14 residues. The V end lost 1 base, the J end lost 8 bases, and 14 bases lay between the germline ends. CDR1 and CDR2 (germline): SGHVS, FNYEAQ. CDR3: CASSLELQGSEAFF. CDR3 in DNA: TGTGCCAGCAGCTTAGAATTGCAGGGATCCGAAGCTTTCTTT.

This chain links TRBV4-1 with TRBJ2-1; 11 nucleotides line up with TRBD2. The CDR3 covers 17 residues. Germline-derived CDR1 and CDR2 are MGHRA and YSYEKL. Unmatched junction bases numbered 9, after V lost 1 base and J lost 7 bases. The CDR3: CASSQARGLAVGNEQFF. CDR3 bases: TGCGCCAGCAGCCAAGCCAGGGGACTAGCGGTTGGAAATGAGCAGTTCTTC.

CDR3 sequence reads: CASSLVTGGSTEAFF. CDR3 sequence (DNA): TGTGCCAGCAGCTTAGTAACAGGGGGCTCTACTGAAGCTTTCTTT. The chain joins TRBV7-2 to TRBJ1-1; 9 bases match TRBD1. Germline V lookup: CDR1 SGHTA, CDR2 FQGNSA. The CDR3 covers 15 residues. V trimming: 1 base; J trimming: 5 bases; junction bases outside the gene matches: 5.

The J gene is TRBJ2-7, the V gene TRBV6-6; D might be TRBD1 (6 bases). This CDR3 contains 14 residues. Trimming removed 3 bases from V and 3 bases from J, with 12 bases in between. Per germline, CDR1 MNHNY and CDR2 SVGAGI (reference sequence). The CDR3 coding sequence is TGTGCCAGCAGTTATTCAGACAGGAACTACGAGCAGTACTTC. It specifies CASSYSDRNYEQYF.

This chain links TRBV4-1 with TRBJ2-7; D not resolved. Germline values: CDR1 MGHRA, CDR2 YSYEKL. This CDR3 comprises 14 residues. Trimming took off 1 base at V and 5 bases at J, with 12 bases between the two ends. The CDR3 protein is CASSQVVGINEQYF. DNA for the CDR3: TGCGCCAGCAGCCAAGTGGTCGGTATCAACGAGCAGTACTTC.

The V and J genes are TRBV7-8 and TRBJ1-5; tentative D call: TRBD1 (5 bases). The germline CDR1 and CDR2 sequences are SGHVS and FQNEAQ. There are 14 residues in the CDR3. V dropped 1 base and J dropped 3 bases, with 7 bases sitting between them. CDR3 loop: CASSLEGVNQPQHF. CDR3 coding DNA: TGTGCCAGCAGCTTAGAAGGGGTCAATCAGCCCCAGCATTTT.

This chain uses TRBV7-9 with TRBJ2-3, with 8 positions matching TRBD1. CDR3 length equals 15 residues. Trimming removed 2 bases from V and 6 bases from J; junction bases left unmatched: 7. Per germline, CDR1 SEHNR and CDR2 FQNEAQ (reference sequence). This chain's CDR3 is CASSLLGRGPDTQYF. The CDR3 DNA reads as TGTGCCAGCAGCTTACTTGGCAGGGGGCCTGATACGCAGTATTTT.

This clone was observed a single time. The CDR3 is CASSLARTGANTEAFF. CDR3 DNA sequence: TGCGCCAGCAGCCTAGCAAGGACAGGCGCTAACACTGAAGCTTTCTTT. V is TRBV5-1 and J is TRBJ1-1; TRBD1 matches 7 bases. Per germline, CDR1 SGHRS and CDR2 YFSETQ. CDR3 length: 16 residues. After removal of 4 bases from V and 2 bases from J, the junction contained 11 bases not matched to a gene.

V and J are TRBV5-4 and TRBJ2-1; no clear D. Trimming removed 1 base at V and 1 base at J, with 9 bases between. The CDR3 totals 15 residues. Germline CDR1 is SGHNT and CDR2 is YYREEE (reference sequence). CDR3 coding DNA: TGTGCCAGCAGCTTGAATTCAGGATCCTACAATGAGCAGTTCTTC. Protein product: CASSLNSGSYNEQFF.

Comment on this clone: The sample has other DNA sequences that encode this CDR3 too. The chain combines TRBV6-1 with TRBJ1-3, with unresolved D. This CDR3 region has 14 residues. Germline V gene data show CDR1 as MNHNS and CDR2 as SASEGT. Trimming left V 3 bases short and J 0 bases short, with 6 bases between. The DNA for the CDR3 is TGTGCCAGCAGTGAGGCGGGCTCTGGAAACACCATATATTTT. Residues: CASSEAGSGNTIYF.

The CDR3 here is CASSLYSTGPYEQYF. The CDR3 bases are TGCGCCAGCAGCTTGTACTCTACAGGGCCCTACGAGCAGTACTTC. The chain recombines TRBV5-1 with TRBJ2-7; tentative D call: TRBD1 (6 bases). The CDR3 sequence is 15 residues long. Germline-derived CDR1 and CDR2 are SGHRS and YFSETQ. V lost 1 base to trimming and J lost 2 bases, with 13 bases between them.

The chain has TRBV12-5 and TRBJ1-1; D uncertain. The ends were cut back, 5 bases at V and 7 bases at J, with 14 bases in the middle. From germline, CDR1 is LGHNT and CDR2 FRNRAP. The CDR3 covers 13 residues. CDR3 coding DNA: TGTGCTAGTGGTGGAAGGCCGTCGGGTGAAGCTTTCTTT. Protein sequence: CASGGRPSGEAFF.

The J gene is TRBJ2-1, the V gene TRBV9; 10 positions agree with TRBD2. V lost 0 bases to trimming and J lost 4 bases; unmatched junction nucleotides: 4. Germline values: CDR1 SGDLS, CDR2 YYNGEE. The CDR3 runs 16 residues. This CDR3 reads CASSVGGTSAYNEQFF. The DNA of the CDR3 is TGTGCCAGCAGCGTAGGGGGGACTAGCGCATACAATGAGCAGTTCTTC.

V is TRBV7-8 and J is TRBJ1-5; TRBD1 aligns across 8 bases. The junction had 10 bases not matched to a gene; V was cut back by 5 bases and J by 1 base. Germline CDR1 and CDR2: SGHVS and FQNEAQ. The length of the CDR3 is 17 residues. The CDR3 sequence is CASSKARGRDSNQPQHF. CDR3 DNA sequence: TGTGCCAGCAGCAAAGCCAGGGGGCGGGACAGCAATCAGCCCCAGCATTTT.

The genes are TRBV2 and TRBJ1-2, with TRBD1 matching 7 bases. The V and J ends lost 6 bases and 3 bases, in that order; junction bases with no gene match: 4. Germline lookup yields CDR1 SNHLY and CDR2 FYNNEI. This CDR3 spans 13 amino acids. This CDR3 is CASSSDRDYGYTF. The CDR3 nucleotides are TGTGCCAGCAGCAGCGACAGGGACTATGGCTACACCTTC.

This chain connects TRBV7-9 to TRBJ1-2; TRBD1 might be the D (6 bases). Trimming cost V 1 base and J 8 bases, with 11 bases left between them. Germline assignment: CDR1 SEHNR and CDR2 FQNEAQ (reference sequence). This CDR3 has 13 residues. The CDR3, as DNA: TGTGCCAGCAGCTTAGAGGGGGATACGGGCTACACCTTC. This encodes CASSLEGDTGYTF.

This chain joins TRBV28 and TRBJ1-1; D call uncertain. The V and J ends lost 3 bases and 0 bases respectively, with 5 bases between them. CDR1 is MDHEN, CDR2 SYDVKM, per germline. The CDR3 sequence is 13 residues long. The DNA for the CDR3 is TGTGCCAGCAGTTTCTATCTGAACACTGAAGCTTTCTTT. This encodes CASSFYLNTEAFF. Variable domain in full (rest from reference TRBV28 and TRBJ1-1): DVKVTQSSRYLVKRTGEKVFLECVQDMDHENMFWYRQDPGLGLRLIYFSYDVKMKEKGDIPEGYSVSREKKERFSLILESASTNQTSMYLCASSFYLNTEAFFGQGTRLTVV.

The chain combines TRBV11-2 with TRBJ2-1; D may be TRBD2 (6 bases). This CDR3 spans 17 amino acids. V was shortened by 4 bases and J by 0 bases, with 16 bases between the two germline ends. Germline CDR1 reads SGHAT; CDR2 reads FQNNGV. The CDR3 loop is CASSSWGVAGSYNEQFF. The CDR3, as DNA: TGTGCCAGCAGCTCATGGGGGGTTGCGGGCTCCTACAATGAGCAGTTCTTC.

The chain combines TRBV29-1 with TRBJ2-3; a possible D gene is TRBD2 (5 bases). The V end was cut by 0 bases, the J end by 2 bases, with 9 bases between. Germline values: CDR1 SQVTM, CDR2 ANQGSEA. CDR3 length equals 14 residues. CDR3 nucleotide sequence: TGCAGCGTTGAAGACGGACTTATCACAGATACGCAGTATTTT. Translation: CSVEDGLITDTQYF.